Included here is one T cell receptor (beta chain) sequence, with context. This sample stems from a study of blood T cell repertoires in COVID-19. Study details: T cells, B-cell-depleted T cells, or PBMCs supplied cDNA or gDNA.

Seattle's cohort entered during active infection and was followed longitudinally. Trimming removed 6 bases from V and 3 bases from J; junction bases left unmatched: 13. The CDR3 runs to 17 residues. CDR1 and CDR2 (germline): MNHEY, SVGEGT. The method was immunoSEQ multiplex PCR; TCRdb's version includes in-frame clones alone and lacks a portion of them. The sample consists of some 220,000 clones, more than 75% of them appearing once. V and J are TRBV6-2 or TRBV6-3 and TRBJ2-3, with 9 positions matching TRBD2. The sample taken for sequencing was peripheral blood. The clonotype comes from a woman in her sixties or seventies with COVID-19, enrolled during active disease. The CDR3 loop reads CASSRGRLAAMTDTQYF. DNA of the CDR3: TGTGCCAGCAGCAGGGGAAGACTAGCGGCGATGACAGATACGCAGTATTTT.